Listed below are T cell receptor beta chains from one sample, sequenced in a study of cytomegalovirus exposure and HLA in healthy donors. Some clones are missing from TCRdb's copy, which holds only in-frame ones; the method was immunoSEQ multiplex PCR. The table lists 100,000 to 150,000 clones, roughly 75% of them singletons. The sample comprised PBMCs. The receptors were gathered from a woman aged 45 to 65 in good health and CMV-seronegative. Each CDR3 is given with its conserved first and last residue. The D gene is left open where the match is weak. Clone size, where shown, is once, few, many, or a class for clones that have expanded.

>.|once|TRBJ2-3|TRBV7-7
TGTGCTAGCAGCTTAGAGGCGGGCGGCACAGATACGCAGTATTTT
CASSLEAGGTDTQYF
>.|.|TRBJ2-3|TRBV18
TGTGCCAGCTCTACTTCCCACGATACGCAGTATTTT
CASSTSHDTQYF
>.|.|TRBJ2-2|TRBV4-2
TGTGCCAGCAGCACGCGGGACACCGGGGAGCTGTTTTTT
CASSTRDTGELFF
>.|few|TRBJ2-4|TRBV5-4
TGTGCCAGCAGCTCCCCGGAGTCGGACAGAAAAAACATTCAGTACTTC
CASSSPESDRKNIQYF
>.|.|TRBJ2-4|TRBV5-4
TGTGCCAGCAGCCCCGGGGACATTCAGTACTTC
CASSPGDIQYF
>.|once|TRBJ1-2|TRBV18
TGTGCCAGCTCACCAACCCGGGTCCCCGCTAATTATGGCTACACCTTC
CASSPTRVPANYGYTF
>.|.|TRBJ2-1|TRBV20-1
TGCAGTGCTAGTAGCCCCGAGCAGTTCTTC
CSASSPEQFF
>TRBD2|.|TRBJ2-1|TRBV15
TGTGCCACCAGCAGAGGCCCGCCAAGCGGGATATTGTACAATGAGCAGTTCTTC
CATSRGPPSGILYNEQFF
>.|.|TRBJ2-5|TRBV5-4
TGTGCCAGCAGCTTAACGGTTCAAGAGACCCAGTACTTC
CASSLTVQETQYF
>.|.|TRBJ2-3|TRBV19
TGTGCCAGCATAGCGGAAAACACAGATACGCAGTATTTT
CASIAENTDTQYF
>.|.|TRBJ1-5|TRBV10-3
TGTGCCATCAGTGAGTTCGCGGGTAGCAATCAGCCCCAGCATTTT
CAISEFAGSNQPQHF
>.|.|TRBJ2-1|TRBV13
TGTGCCAGCAGCTTGGTTGCCGGAGATGAGCAGTTCTTC
CASSLVAGDEQFF
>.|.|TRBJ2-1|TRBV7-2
TGTGCCAGCAGACCTGGACTCCTTACTGAGCAGTTCTTC
CASRPGLLTEQFF
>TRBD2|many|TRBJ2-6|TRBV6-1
TGTGCCAGCAGTGGGACGTTTGGGCGGGGGAGCAACGTCCTGACTTTC
CASSGTFGRGSNVLTF
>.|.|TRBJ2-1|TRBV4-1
TGCGCCAGCAGCCAAGCCGGCGGGTCTTACAATGAGCAGTTCTTC
CASSQAGGSYNEQFF
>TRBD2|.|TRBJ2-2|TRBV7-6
TGTGCCAGCAGCTTAGTAGGCCTAGCGGGAGTCACCGGGGAGCTGTTTTTT
CASSLVGLAGVTGELFF
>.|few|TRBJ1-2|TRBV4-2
TGTGCCAGCAGCCAAGATGTTGGCGGGGGAAGGTCGTGGGATGGCTACACCTTC
CASSQDVGGGRSWDGYTF
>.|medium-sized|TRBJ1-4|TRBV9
TGTGCCAGCAGTCGGGGGTCGGTAGGTAATGAAAAACTGTTTTTT
CASSRGSVGNEKLFF
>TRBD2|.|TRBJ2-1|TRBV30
TGTGCCTGGAGTGGACTAGCGATAGATGAGCAGTTCTTC
CAWSGLAIDEQFF
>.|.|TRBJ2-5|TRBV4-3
TGCGCCAGCAGCGAATGGGCGGGGTGGGAGACCCAGTACTTC
CASSEWAGWETQYF
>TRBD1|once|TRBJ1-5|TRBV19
TGTGCCAGTAGTATCTCTTCTGACAGGGGCAATCAGCCCCAGCATTTT
CASSISSDRGNQPQHF
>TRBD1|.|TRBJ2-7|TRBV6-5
TGTGCCAGCAGCCAGAGGACAGGGGGAATTTACGAGCAGTACTTC
CASSQRTGGIYEQYF
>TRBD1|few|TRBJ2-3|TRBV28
TGTGCCAGCAGCCCCACCCCGACAGGGAGTACAGATACGCAGTATTTT
CASSPTPTGSTDTQYF
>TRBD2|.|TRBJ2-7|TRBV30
TGTGCCTGGAGCGGCGGGGGGGGATACTACGAGCAGTACTTC
CAWSGGGGYYEQYF
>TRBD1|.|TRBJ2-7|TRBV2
TGTGCCAGCAACGGGGACAGTAGGGCCTACGAGCAGTACTTC
CASNGDSRAYEQYF
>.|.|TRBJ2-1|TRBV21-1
TGTGCCAGCAGCACGGCTAGCGGGAAGTCTTACAATGAGCAGTTCTTC
CASSTASGKSYNEQFF
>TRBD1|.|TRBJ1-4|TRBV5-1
TGCGCCAGCAGCTTGGCCGGGACAGATAATGAAAAACTGTTTTTT
CASSLAGTDNEKLFF
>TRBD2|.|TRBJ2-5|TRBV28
TGTGCCAGCAGTTTAGGAGTAGCGGGAGGCATGGAGACCCAGTACTTC
CASSLGVAGGMETQYF
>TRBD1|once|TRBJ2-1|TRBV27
TGTGCCAGCAGCCGGCAGGGGGCGCCCCATGAGCAGTTCTTC
CASSRQGAPHEQFF
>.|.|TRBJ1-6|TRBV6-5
TGTGCCAGCAGTTATCTGGGCGGGAGGGACGACTCACCCCTCCACTTT
CASSYLGGRDDSPLHF
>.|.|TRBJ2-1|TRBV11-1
TGTGCCAGCAGCCCCGGGTGGAGGGCTGAGCAGTTCTTC
CASSPGWRAEQFF
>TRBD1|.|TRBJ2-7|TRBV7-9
TGTGCCAGCAGCTTCTCTACCGGACAGGGTTTTTACGAGCAGTACTTC
CASSFSTGQGFYEQYF
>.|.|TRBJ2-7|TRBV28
TGTGCCAGCAGACCCGAAGGACAGAGAGCCTACGAGCAGTACTTC
CASRPEGQRAYEQYF
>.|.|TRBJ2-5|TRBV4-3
TGCGCCAGCAGCCAAATCTCCGGGACTCCGGAGAGATGGGGCCAAGAGACCCAGTACTTC
CASSQISGTPERWGQETQYF
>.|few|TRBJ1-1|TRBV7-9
TGTGCCAGCAGCTTACCGGGGTTTTTGACTGAAGCTTTCTTT
CASSLPGFLTEAFF
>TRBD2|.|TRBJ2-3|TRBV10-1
TGCGCCAGCAGTGAATCAGGGACTTCGGGACTAGCGGGATGCCCCGGGGGCACAGATACGCAGTATTTT
CASSESGTSGLAGCPGGTDTQYF
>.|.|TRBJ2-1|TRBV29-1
TGCAGCGGGCTCACGTGGGAGTCCCCCCCACCTAAATTCTATGAGCAGTTCTTC
CSGLTWESPPPKFYEQFF
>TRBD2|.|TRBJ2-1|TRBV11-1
TGTGCCAGCAGCGTGACTAGCGGGAGGGCCAATGAGCAGTTCTTC
CASSVTSGRANEQFF